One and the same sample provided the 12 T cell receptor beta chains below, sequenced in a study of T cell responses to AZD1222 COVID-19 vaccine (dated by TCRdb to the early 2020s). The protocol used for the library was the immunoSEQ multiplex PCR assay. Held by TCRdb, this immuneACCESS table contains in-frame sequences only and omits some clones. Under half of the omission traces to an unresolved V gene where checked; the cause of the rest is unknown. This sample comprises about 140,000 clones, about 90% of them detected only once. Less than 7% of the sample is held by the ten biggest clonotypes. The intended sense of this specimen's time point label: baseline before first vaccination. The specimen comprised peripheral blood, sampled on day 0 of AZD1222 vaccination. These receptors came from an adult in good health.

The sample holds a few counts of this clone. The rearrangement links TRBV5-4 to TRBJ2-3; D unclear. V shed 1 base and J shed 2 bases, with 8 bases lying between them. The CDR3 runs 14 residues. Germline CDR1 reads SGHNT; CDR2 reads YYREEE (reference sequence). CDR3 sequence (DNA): TGTGCCAGCAGCTTGCCCAAACCCACAGATACGCAGTATTTT. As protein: CASSLPKPTDTQYF.

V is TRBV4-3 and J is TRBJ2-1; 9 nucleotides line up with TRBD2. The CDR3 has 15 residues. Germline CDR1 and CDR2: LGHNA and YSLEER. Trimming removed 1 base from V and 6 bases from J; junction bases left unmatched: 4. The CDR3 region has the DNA TGCGCCAGCAGCCAAGTCCATAGCGGGAGCAATGAGCAGTTCTTC. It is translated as CASSQVHSGSNEQFF.

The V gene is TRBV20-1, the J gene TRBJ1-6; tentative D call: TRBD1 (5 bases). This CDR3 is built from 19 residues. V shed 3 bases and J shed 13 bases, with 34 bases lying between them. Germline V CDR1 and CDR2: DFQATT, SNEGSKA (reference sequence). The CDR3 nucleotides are TGCAGTGCTAGTAGGGGATCGCCCAGCCTGCAAGGGAAAATTCACCCCCTCCACTTT. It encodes CSASRGSPSLQGKIHPLHF.

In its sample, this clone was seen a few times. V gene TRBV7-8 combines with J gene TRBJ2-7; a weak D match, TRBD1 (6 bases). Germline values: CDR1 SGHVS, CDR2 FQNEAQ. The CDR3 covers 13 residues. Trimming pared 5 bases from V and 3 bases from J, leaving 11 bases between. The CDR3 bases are TGTGCCAGCAGCCGAGGGGGAGACTACGAGCAGTACTTC. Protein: CASSRGGDYEQYF.

CDR3 in DNA: TGTGCCAGCAGGCTGGGGAACTCAGATACGCAGTATTTT. Translated: CASRLGNSDTQYF. The chain recombines TRBV6-5 with TRBJ2-3; D ambiguous. Germline loops: CDR1 MNHEY, CDR2 SVGAGI. Trimming removed 6 bases from V and 4 bases from J, with 11 bases in between. This CDR3 comprises 13 residues.

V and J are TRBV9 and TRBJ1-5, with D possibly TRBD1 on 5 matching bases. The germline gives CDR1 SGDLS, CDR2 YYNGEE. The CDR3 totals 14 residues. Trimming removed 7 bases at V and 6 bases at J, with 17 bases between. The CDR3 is CASGGGGTSQPQHF. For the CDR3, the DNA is TGTGCCAGCGGTGGGGGAGGGACGAGTCAGCCCCAGCATTTT.

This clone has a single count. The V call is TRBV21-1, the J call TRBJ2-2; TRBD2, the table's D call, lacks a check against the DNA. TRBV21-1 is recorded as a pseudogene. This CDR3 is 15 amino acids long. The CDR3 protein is CASSPEKTGTGELFF. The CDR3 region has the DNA TGTGCCAGCAGCCCTGAAAAGACCGGGACCGGGGAGCTGTTTTTT.

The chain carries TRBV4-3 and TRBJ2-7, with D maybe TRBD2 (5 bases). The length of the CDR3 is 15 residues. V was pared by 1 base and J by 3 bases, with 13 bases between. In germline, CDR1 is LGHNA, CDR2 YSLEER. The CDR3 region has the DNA TGCGCCAGCAGCCAAGCCCCAGGAACTAGCTACGAGCAGTACTTC. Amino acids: CASSQAPGTSYEQYF.

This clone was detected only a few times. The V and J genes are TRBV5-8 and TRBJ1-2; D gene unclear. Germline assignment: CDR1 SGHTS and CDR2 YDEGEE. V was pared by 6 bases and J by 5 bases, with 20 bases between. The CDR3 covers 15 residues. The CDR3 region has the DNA TGTGCCAGCACCCCCCAAACTGGGGTGAAGTATGGCTACACCTTC. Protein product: CASTPQTGVKYGYTF.

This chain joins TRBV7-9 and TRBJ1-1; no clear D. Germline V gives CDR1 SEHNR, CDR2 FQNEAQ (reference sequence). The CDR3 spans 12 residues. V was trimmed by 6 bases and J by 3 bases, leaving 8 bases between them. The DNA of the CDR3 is TGTGCCAGCAGATGGAGGGACACTGAAGCTTTCTTT. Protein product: CASRWRDTEAFF.

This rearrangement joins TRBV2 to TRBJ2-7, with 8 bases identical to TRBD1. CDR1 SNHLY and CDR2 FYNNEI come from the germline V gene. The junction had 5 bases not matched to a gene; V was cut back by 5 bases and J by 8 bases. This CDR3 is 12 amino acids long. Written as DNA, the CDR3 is TGTGCCAGCAGTTTTGGACAGGGAAAGCAGTACTTC. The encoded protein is CASSFGQGKQYF.

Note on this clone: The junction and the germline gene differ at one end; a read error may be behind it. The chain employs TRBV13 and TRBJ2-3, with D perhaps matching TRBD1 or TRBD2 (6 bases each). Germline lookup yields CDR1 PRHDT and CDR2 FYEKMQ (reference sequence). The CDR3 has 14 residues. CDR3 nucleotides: TGTGCCAGCAGCCTAGGAGGGGGGACAGATACGCAGTATTTT. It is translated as CASSLGGGTDTQYF.